One sample yielded the 5 T cell receptor beta chains listed below, sequenced in a study of blood T cell repertoires in COVID-19. Libraries were prepared by immunoSEQ multiplex PCR; TCRdb keeps only in-frame clonotypes and omits some of them. The table has about 240,000 clones, 82% seen once. The sample taken for sequencing was peripheral blood. The receptor source for this set is a woman aged 60-70 years with active or convalescent COVID-19.

This clone was seen only once. This rearrangement joins TRBV6-6 to TRBJ2-1, with 9 positions matching TRBD2. This CDR3 comprises 15 residues. The germline CDR1 and CDR2 sequences are MNHNY and SVGAGI (reference sequence). Trimming at V came to 2 bases and at J to 5 bases, leaving 4 bases not matched to a gene. The CDR3 loop reads CASSYGGGANNEQFF. The DNA of the CDR3 is TGTGCCAGCAGTTACGGCGGGGGGGCTAACAATGAGCAGTTCTTC.

The CDR3 DNA sequence: TGTGCCAGTCGGCCAAGGGGGGGAGATACGCAGTATTTT. Translation gives CASRPRGGDTQYF. This chain links TRBV19 with TRBJ2-3; maybe TRBD2 (7 bases). This CDR3 spans 13 amino acids. Germline V gene data show CDR1 as LNHDA and CDR2 as SQIVND (reference sequence). V was shortened by 8 bases and J by 5 bases, with 14 bases between the two germline ends. Full variable domain (outside the CDR3, taken from reference TRBV19 and TRBJ2-3): DGGITQSPKYLFRKEGQNVTLSCEQNLNHDAMYWYRQDPGQGLRLIYYSQIVNDFQKGDIAEGYSVSREKKESFPLTVTSAQKNPTAFYLCASRPRGGDTQYFGPGTRLTVL.

The gene calls are TRBV18 and TRBJ2-3, with 11 bases that match TRBD2. CDR3 length: 16 amino acids. Germline-derived CDR1 and CDR2 are KGHSH and LQKENI. V lost 3 bases and J lost 2; bases outside the gene matches: 4. The CDR3 region has the DNA TGTGCCAGCTCACCGCCGGGACTAGCGGTCACAGATACGCAGTATTTT. Translation gives CASSPPGLAVTDTQYF.

This chain links TRBV19 with TRBJ1-4; D is unresolved. Germline lookup yields CDR1 LNHDA and CDR2 SQIVND (reference sequence). Trimming took 1 base from V and 6 from J, leaving 6 bases between them. CDR3 length: 13 amino acids. The CDR3 loop reads CASSIGVDEKLFF. DNA of the CDR3: TGTGCCAGTAGTATAGGCGTTGATGAAAAACTGTTTTTT.

V and J are TRBV4-1 and TRBJ1-6; 8 bases are shared with TRBD1. The CDR3 spans 16 residues. Looked up from germline, CDR1 is MGHRA and CDR2 is YSYEKL. V shed 4 bases, J shed 2 bases, and the junction held 4 bases outside the gene matches. CDR3 DNA sequence: TGCGCCAGCAGCCCAGGGGGCCGCACCTATAATTCACCCCTCCACTTT. This gives the protein CASSPGGRTYNSPLHF.